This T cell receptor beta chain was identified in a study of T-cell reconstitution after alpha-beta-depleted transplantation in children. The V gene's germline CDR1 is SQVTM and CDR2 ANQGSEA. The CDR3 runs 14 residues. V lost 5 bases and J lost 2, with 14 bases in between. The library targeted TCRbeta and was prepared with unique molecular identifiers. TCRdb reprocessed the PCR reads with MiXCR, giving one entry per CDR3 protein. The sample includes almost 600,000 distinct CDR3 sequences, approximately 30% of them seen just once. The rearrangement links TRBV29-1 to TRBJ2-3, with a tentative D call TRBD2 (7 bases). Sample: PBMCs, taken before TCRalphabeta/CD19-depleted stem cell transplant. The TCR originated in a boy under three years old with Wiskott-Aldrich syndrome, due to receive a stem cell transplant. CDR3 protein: CSVNNGGLTDTQYF. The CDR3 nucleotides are TGCAGCGTTAACAACGGGGGGCTCACAGATACGCAGTATTTT.